This T cell receptor (beta chain) was found in a study of cytomegalovirus exposure and HLA in healthy donors. Study-wide context: Within an early data release were around 87 million unique TCRs drawn from HLA-typed donors. Study-level findings and limits: Judged likely to be a sequencing artifact was a cluster of highly shared sequence variants.

60 Vbeta and 13 Jbeta primers were used in PCR. Only in-frame clones appear in the TCRdb table, and some are missing; sequencing was by immunoSEQ multiplex PCR. The table includes more than 100,000 clones, 80% detected once. The germline V and J ends were trimmed by 1 base and 0 bases, with 7 bases remaining between them. This CDR3 region has 15 residues. Germline V CDR1 and CDR2: SEHNR, FQNEAQ (reference sequence). To note about this clone: No antigen is known for it.

This TCR came from a middle-aged man in good health and CMV-seronegative. Material: PBMCs. The V gene is TRBV7-9, the J gene TRBJ1-5; D possibly corresponds to TRBD1 (5 bases). Here the CDR3 DNA reads TGTGCCAGCAGCTTAGAAGGGGATAGCAATCAGCCCCAGCATTTT. Its translation is CASSLEGDSNQPQHF.